This TCR beta chain is drawn from a study of blood T cell repertoires in COVID-19. Study-wide context: Sites in the United States, Italy and Spain provided acute and convalescent COVID-19 samples. PBMCs, B-cell-depleted T cells, or T cells were the source of the cDNA or gDNA that made up the material.

This CDR3 is built from 12 residues. Trimming removed 5 bases at V and 4 bases at J, with 6 bases between. Germline CDR1 and CDR2: WNHNN and SYGVQD (reference sequence). Original methodology: Estimation of nucleated cell counts relied on the amplification of reference gene primers. Clones were read by immunoSEQ multiplex PCR, and TCRdb kept only the in-frame ones, dropping some. For V, J and clone size, that table is used; D and trimming come from the DNA. In the table there are over 45,000 clones, 65% to 90% of which are singletons. The sample consisted of peripheral blood. The TCR originated in a man aged 35 to 55 with acute or convalescent COVID-19. The chain carries TRBV10-1 and TRBJ2-1; D unresolved. The CDR3 region has the DNA TGCGCCAGCAGTACCAGGTACAATGAGCAGTTCTTC. This gives the protein CASSTRYNEQFF.